The 26 T cell receptor beta chains presented below share a single source sample, sequenced in a study of regulatory T cells in long-lasting Graves disease. Indicated time point: persistent/refractory GD, antithyroid drugs over 5 years with positive TRAb. PBMC RNA served as the TCR library source. CDR3-region Arm-PCR and iRepertoire HTBI primers produced the TCR beta libraries. TCRdb re-called the multiplex PCR reads through MiXCR, storing one row per CDR3 protein. Of a few hundred thousand distinct CDR3 sequences listed, about a quarter were seen once; the top ten hold approximately 26%. The sample here was peripheral blood mononuclear cells (PBMCs), taken when the disease was refractory, from a patient treated with antithyroid drugs. All receptors derive from a female donor with Graves disease.

This CDR3 reads CASSTGLAPGELFF. For the CDR3, the DNA is TGTGCCAGCAGCACAGGACTAGCTCCCGGGGAGCTGTTTTTT. The V call is TRBV7-9, the J call TRBJ2-2; 8 nucleotides line up with TRBD2. The J segment lost 6 bases and the V segment lost 5 bases, leaving 5 bases of the junction unmatched. Germline loops: CDR1 SEHNR, CDR2 FQNEAQ (reference sequence). The CDR3 spans 14 residues.

Ten or more counts support this clonotype. In DNA, the CDR3 is TGTGCCAGCAGTTTCCGGACTGTATATCAGGCCTACGAGCAGTACTTC. Translating gives CASSFRTVYQAYEQYF. The chain joins TRBV28 to TRBJ2-7; possibly TRBD2 for D (5 bases). CDR3 length: 16 residues. The germline V and J ends were trimmed by 3 bases and 2 bases, with 17 bases remaining between them. CDR1 MDHEN and CDR2 SYDVKM come from the germline V gene.

In this sample, this clonotype turned up many times. The chain is built from TRBV7-2 and TRBJ2-7, with 11 positions matching TRBD2. The CDR3 is 19 amino acids. Trimming removed 0 bases from V and 2 bases from J; junction bases left unmatched: 12. Germline V gene sequence: CDR1 SGHTA, CDR2 FQGNSA. The CDR3 reads CASSLALGLAGGGAYEQYF. The DNA of the CDR3 is TGTGCCAGCAGCTTAGCCCTTGGGCTAGCGGGGGGAGGGGCCTACGAGCAGTACTTC.

This chain links TRBV6-1 with TRBJ1-5; the D gene is possibly TRBD1 (5 bases). The V gene's germline CDR1 is MNHNS and CDR2 SASEGT. The CDR3 length is 15 residues. The V end was cut by 6 bases, the J end by 0 bases, with 12 bases between. The CDR3 loop reads CASRQDGYSNQPQHF. The CDR3 nucleotides are TGTGCCAGCAGACAGGACGGCTATAGCAATCAGCCCCAGCATTTT.

This clonotype was counted ten times or more. The chain uses TRBV2 and TRBJ1-5; D uncertain. The CDR3 is 18 residues long. The germline V and J ends were trimmed by 4 bases and 7 bases, with 26 bases remaining between them. Germline V lookup: CDR1 SNHLY, CDR2 FYNNEI. The CDR3 region is CASSVGSVGPEGGQPQHF. The CDR3 nucleotides are TGTGCCAGCAGTGTTGGTTCCGTGGGTCCGGAGGGAGGACAGCCCCAGCATTTT. Variable domain in full (rest from reference TRBV2 and TRBJ1-5): EPEVTQTPSHQVTQMGQEVILRCVPISNHLYFYWYRQILGQKVEFLVSFYNNEISEKSEIFDDQFSVERPDGSNFTLKIRSTKLEDSAMYFCASSVGSVGPEGGQPQHFGDGTRLSIL.

Only a few counts were recorded for this clonotype. V is TRBV7-9 and J is TRBJ2-2; maybe TRBD2 (5 bases). This CDR3 region has 16 residues. Trimming removed 10 bases at V and 4 bases at J, with 22 bases between. Per germline, CDR1 SEHNR and CDR2 FQNEAQ (reference sequence). CDR3 in amino acids: CATPPGSFVGTGELFF. The CDR3 bases are TGTGCCACCCCCCCGGGGTCGTTTGTGGGCACCGGGGAGCTGTTTTTT.

A remark on this clonotype: This may arise from a read error, as a much more abundant clone is one base away. The chain is built from TRBV2 and TRBJ1-1; D perhaps matches TRBD1 (6 bases). V lost 7 bases to trimming and J lost 1 base, with 25 bases between them. The CDR3 consists of 18 residues. Germline CDR1 reads SNHLY; CDR2 reads FYNNEI. The chain's CDR3 is CASTYPSGHARTNTEAFF. The CDR3 DNA reads TGTGCCAGCACCTATCCCTCGGGACACGCTAGGACGAACACTGAAGCTTTCTTT.

The chain joins TRBV15 to TRBJ1-1; TRBD1 might be the D (5 bases). The V end lost 0 bases, the J end lost 5 bases, and 7 bases lay between the germline ends. Germline CDR1 is LNHNV and CDR2 is YYDKDF (reference sequence). The CDR3 loop spans 13 amino acids. The CDR3 bases are TGTGCCACCAGCAGAGATGGGGGAACTGAAGCTTTCTTT. Protein: CATSRDGGTEAFF.

The J gene is TRBJ2-5, the V gene TRBV29-1; 8 nucleotides line up with TRBD1. CDR1 is SQVTM and CDR2 is ANQGSEA in the germline V gene. V dropped 0 bases and J dropped 1; count of bases not matched to a gene: 13. The CDR3 spans 18 residues. The CDR3 spells CSVEDHRPEDRVQETQYF. CDR3 nucleotides: TGCAGCGTTGAAGATCATAGGCCCGAGGACAGGGTCCAAGAGACCCAGTACTTC.

The chain is built from TRBV6-1 and TRBJ1-5; weak D call: TRBD1 (5 bases). Trimming removed 1 base at V and 6 bases at J, with 16 bases between. The CDR3 has 16 amino acids. The germline CDR1 and CDR2 sequences are MNHNS and SASEGT. The CDR3 protein is CASSEGLGGFFQPQHF. In DNA form, the CDR3 reads TGTGCCAGCAGTGAAGGCTTGGGGGGATTTTTTCAGCCCCAGCATTTT.

The V and J genes are TRBV24-1 and TRBJ2-7; D is unresolved. Germline CDR1 and CDR2: KGHDR and SFDVKD. The V gene lost 8 bases and the J gene lost 3 bases, with 10 bases spanning the gap. There are 12 residues in the CDR3. The CDR3 spells CATKGDNYEQYF. The CDR3, as DNA: TGTGCCACCAAGGGCGATAACTACGAGCAGTACTTC.

This clonotype was counted many times. The rearrangement joins TRBV12-3 or TRBV12-4 to TRBJ1-1; TRBD1 is a possible D gene (5 bases). V was clipped by 5 bases and J by 3 bases, with 16 bases between them. This CDR3 comprises 15 residues. The CDR3 protein is CASSRAGLLDTEAFF. Here the CDR3 DNA reads TGTGCCAGCAGTCGCGCGGGACTATTAGACACTGAAGCTTTCTTT.

Remarks on this clonotype: One base away lies a much larger clone, so this may be a sequencing read error. The J gene is TRBJ2-5, the V gene TRBV6-2 or TRBV6-3; TRBD1 matches 7 bases. Per the germline V gene, CDR1 is MNHEY and CDR2 is SVGEGT. The CDR3 has 16 residues. CDR3 residues: CASRGVQGDIQGTQYF. The CDR3, as DNA: TGTGCCAGCAGGGGGGTGCAGGGGGACATACAAGGGACCCAGTACTTC.

This clonotype was observed a few times. J is TRBJ2-7 and V is TRBV10-3, with TRBD1 as a possible D gene (6 bases). Per the germline V gene, CDR1 is ENHRY and CDR2 is SYGVKD. The V end was cut by 0 bases, the J end by 2 bases, with 11 bases between. The CDR3 is 15 residues long. CDR3 bases: TGTGCCATCAGTGAGTCGGGGGACACCCCCTACGAGCAGTACTTC. Protein sequence: CAISESGDTPYEQYF.

This clonotype was detected ten times or more. J is TRBJ1-5 and V is TRBV20-1, with D perhaps matching TRBD1 (5 bases). Germline values: CDR1 DFQATT, CDR2 SNEGSKA (reference sequence). The ends were cut back, 1 base at V and 5 bases at J, with 9 bases in the middle. This CDR3 is built from 13 residues. This chain's CDR3 is CSARVQGDQPQHF. The CDR3 nucleotides read TGCAGTGCTAGAGTGCAGGGAGATCAGCCCCAGCATTTT.

The CDR3 DNA reads as TGTGCCAGCAGGAGCGGAAAGTTAAATGAGCAGTTCTTC. This gives the protein CASRSGKLNEQFF. The chain couples TRBV12-3 or TRBV12-4 to TRBJ2-1, with a tentative D call TRBD2 (5 bases). The CDR3 is made up of 13 amino acids. The ends were cut back, 6 bases at V and 7 bases at J, with 13 bases in the middle.

The sample holds many counts of this clonotype. The rearrangement joins TRBV20-1 to TRBJ2-7; no reliable D call. The germline V gene has CDR1 DFQATT and CDR2 SNEGSKA (reference sequence). The CDR3 is 12 amino acids. The V end was cut by 7 bases, the J end by 5 bases, with 15 bases between. DNA of the CDR3: TGCAGTGTGATGATACCGACCCACGAGCAGTACTTC. It specifies CSVMIPTHEQYF.

This clonotype has more than one count but fewer than ten. This rearrangement joins TRBV29-1 to TRBJ1-1, with a possible D match to TRBD1 (5 bases). Trimming cost V 3 bases and J 10 bases, with 9 bases left between them. The length of the CDR3 is 10 residues. Germline CDR1 reads SQVTM; CDR2 reads ANQGSEA. In DNA, the CDR3 is TGCAGCGTTGATTCAGGGACAGCTTTCTTT. Translating it yields CSVDSGTAFF.

The V gene is TRBV30, the J gene TRBJ2-7, with D perhaps assigned TRBD1 or TRBD2 (5 bases each). V was cut by 7 bases and J by 2 bases, with 12 bases left in between. This CDR3 has 12 residues. Germline V gene sequence: CDR1 GTSNPN, CDR2 SVGIG (reference sequence). The CDR3, as DNA: TGTGCCTCCCGGGACGGACCCTACGAGCAGTACTTC. The encoded protein is CASRDGPYEQYF.

V gene TRBV6-2 or TRBV6-3 combines with J gene TRBJ2-5; D perhaps matches TRBD2 (5 bases). CDR1 is MNHEY and CDR2 is SVGEGT in the germline V gene. V was clipped by 1 base and J by 5 bases, with 8 bases between them. The CDR3 is 13 residues long. CDR3 region: CASSYFASETQYF. CDR3 nucleotides: TGTGCCAGCAGTTACTTCGCTAGCGAGACCCAGTACTTC.

Points on this clonotype: Just one base apart from a much larger clone, this may be a read error. The rearrangement joins TRBV29-1 to TRBJ1-1; D unclear. Germline assignment: CDR1 SQVTM and CDR2 ANQGSEA. Deletions cut 5 bases from V and 1 base from J, with 8 bases between. There are 12 residues in the CDR3. The CDR3 region has the DNA TGCAGCGTTCGAGGTTCGAACACTGAAGCTTTCTTT. It encodes CSVRGSNTEAFF.

This clonotype has a handful of counts. The genes are TRBV5-1 and TRBJ1-1; 7 positions agree with TRBD1. Germline V gives CDR1 SGHRS, CDR2 YFSETQ. V shed 4 bases and J 3 bases; nucleotides not matched to a gene: 12. This CDR3 spans 16 amino acids. The chain's CDR3 is CASSREGATAYTEAFF. The CDR3 DNA reads TGCGCCAGCAGCCGGGAGGGGGCGACGGCGTACACTGAAGCTTTCTTT.

V gene TRBV5-5 combines with J gene TRBJ1-1; weak D call: TRBD1 (5 bases). Trimming pared 3 bases from V and 4 bases from J, leaving 7 bases between. CDR1 and CDR2 from the germline V gene are SGHKS and YYEKEE (reference sequence). The length of the CDR3 is 12 residues. The CDR3 DNA reads as TGTGCCAGCAGCTGGACATTCACTGAAGCTTTCTTT. Its translation: CASSWTFTEAFF.

This clonotype was detected a few times. This rearrangement joins TRBV29-1 to TRBJ2-5, with a weak D call TRBD2 (5 bases). CDR1 and CDR2 from the germline V gene are SQVTM and ANQGSEA. With 4 bases removed from V and 5 bases from J, the gap between germline ends came to 14 bases. The CDR3 has 13 amino acids. Here the CDR3 DNA reads TGCAGCGTTGGGGAGAGTGTAGGGGAGACCCAGTACTTC. It codes for CSVGESVGETQYF. Drawing the rest from reference TRBV29-1 and TRBJ2-5, the complete variable domain is SAVISQKPSRDICQRGTSLTIQCQVDSQVTMMFWYRQQPGQSLTLIATANQGSEATYESGFVIDKFPISRPNLTFSTLTVSNMSPEDSSIYLCSVGESVGETQYFGPGTRLLVL.

This clonotype has ten or more counts. J is TRBJ1-2 and V is TRBV20-1; D is uncertain. The CDR3 covers 15 residues. Germline V gene lookup returns CDR1 DFQATT and CDR2 SNEGSKA (reference sequence). The V end was cut by 0 bases, the J end by 3 bases, with 14 bases between. CDR3 DNA sequence: TGCAGTGCTAGAGATCAAGCGGGTTTTGACTATGGCTACACCTTC. Amino acids: CSARDQAGFDYGYTF.

V gene TRBV5-1 combines with J gene TRBJ2-7; D unclear. This CDR3 region has 12 residues. V was shortened by 4 bases and J by 6 bases, with 11 bases between the two germline ends. Germline lookup yields CDR1 SGHRS and CDR2 YFSETQ. CDR3 loop: CASSSLGGEQYF. CDR3 DNA sequence: TGCGCCAGCAGCAGCTTAGGCGGCGAGCAGTACTTC.